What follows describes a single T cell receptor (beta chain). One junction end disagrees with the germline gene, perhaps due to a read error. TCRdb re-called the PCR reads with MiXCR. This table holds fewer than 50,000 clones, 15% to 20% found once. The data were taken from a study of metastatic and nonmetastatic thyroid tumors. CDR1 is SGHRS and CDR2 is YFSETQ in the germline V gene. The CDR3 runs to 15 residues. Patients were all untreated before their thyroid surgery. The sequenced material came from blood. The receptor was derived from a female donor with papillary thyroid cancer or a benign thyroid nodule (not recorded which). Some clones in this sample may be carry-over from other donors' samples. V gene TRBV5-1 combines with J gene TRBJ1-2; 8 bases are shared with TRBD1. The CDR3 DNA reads TGCGCCAGCAGCCTAGACCCGGGACAGGATTATGGCTCCACCTTC. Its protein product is CASSLDPGQDYGSTF.